This record concerns one T cell receptor beta chain sequence. The sample is drawn from a study of blood T cell repertoires in COVID-19. Libraries were prepared by immunoSEQ multiplex PCR; TCRdb keeps only in-frame clonotypes and omits some of them. The sample holds about 200,000 clones, around 89% seen once. Sequenced input: peripheral blood. This receptor was identified in a man between 50 and 59 years old with acute or convalescent COVID-19.

The CDR3 sequence: CASSLTERADTQYF. CDR3 sequence (DNA): TGTGCCAGCAGCCTCACGGAGAGGGCAGATACGCAGTATTTT. V and J are TRBV3-1 (or the pseudogene TRBV3-2) and TRBJ2-3; tentatively, D is TRBD2 (5 bases). Germline loops: CDR1 LGHDT, CDR2 YNNKEL (reference sequence). V was trimmed by 4 bases and J by 4 bases, leaving 12 bases between them. The CDR3 is made up of 14 amino acids.